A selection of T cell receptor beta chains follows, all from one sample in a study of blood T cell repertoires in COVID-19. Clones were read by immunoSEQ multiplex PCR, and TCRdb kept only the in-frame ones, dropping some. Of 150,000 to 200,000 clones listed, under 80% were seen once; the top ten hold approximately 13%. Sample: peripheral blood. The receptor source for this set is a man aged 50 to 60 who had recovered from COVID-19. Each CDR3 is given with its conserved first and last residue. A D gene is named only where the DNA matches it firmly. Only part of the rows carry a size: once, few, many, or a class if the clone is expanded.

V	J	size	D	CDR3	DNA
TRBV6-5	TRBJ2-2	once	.	CASRFEGGFTGELFF	TGTGCCAGCAGGTTTGAGGGCGGGTTCACCGGGGAGCTGTTTTTT
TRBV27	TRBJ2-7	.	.	CASRQDISSSYEQYF	TGTGCCAGCAGGCAGGACATCTCGAGCTCCTACGAGCAGTACTTC
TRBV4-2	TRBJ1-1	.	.	CASSQEQTDRNTEAFF	TGTGCCAGCAGCCAAGAACAGACAGATAGAAACACTGAAGCTTTCTTT
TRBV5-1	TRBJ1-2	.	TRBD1	CASKLSLESGGYGYTF	TGCGCCAGTAAACTTAGCTTGGAGTCAGGGGGCTATGGCTACACCTTC
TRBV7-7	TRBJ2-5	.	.	CASSLQGSVLETQYF	TGTGCCAGCAGCTTACAGGGTAGTGTACTGGAGACCCAGTACTTC
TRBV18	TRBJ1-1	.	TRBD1	CASSPGRGDHTEAFF	TGTGCCAGCTCACCGGGCAGGGGGGACCACACTGAAGCTTTCTTT
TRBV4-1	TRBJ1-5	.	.	CASSQEAVDYSNQPQHF	TGCGCCAGCAGCCAAGAGGCGGTGGACTATAGCAATCAGCCCCAGCATTTT
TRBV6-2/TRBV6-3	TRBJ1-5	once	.	CASSYSAWTARHF	TGTGCCAGCAGTTACTCGGCGTGGACAGCACGGCATTTT
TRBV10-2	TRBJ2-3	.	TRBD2	CASRPLAGGPDTQYF	TGCGCCAGCAGACCACTAGCGGGAGGCCCAGATACGCAGTATTTT
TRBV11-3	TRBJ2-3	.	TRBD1	CASSGRTGVGTDTQYF	TGTGCCAGCAGCGGGAGGACAGGGGTCGGCACAGATACGCAGTATTTT